This T cell receptor (beta chain) was identified in a study of shared clonotypes between healthy human individuals. Whole-study results and caveats: Relative to their counterparts shared across all four donors, non-shared clonotypes exhibited diminished generation probabilities.

On this clone itself: Its antigen remains unknown.

Donors comprised only Caucasian adults living in Nashville, Tennessee. The authors distributed each subset's genomic DNA evenly over several immunoSEQ plates. Authors' analysis steps: ImmunoSEQ output held junction-only sequences without quality scores, so filtering differed. TCRdb's table, derived via immunoSEQ multiplex PCR, lists solely in-frame clones and lacks some. That table supplies the V and J calls and clone size; D and trimming were determined from the DNA. Of about 1 million clones listed, around 76% were seen once; the top ten hold approximately 1.5%. The sequencing input was memory CD4+ T cells sorted from blood. The sample's subset: CD45RA-negative fraction. This clonotype was obtained from a man aged 18 to 30 in good health.

As DNA, the CDR3 is TGCGCCAGCAGCTTACGAGGGACAGGGTACACTGAAGCTTTCTTT. It encodes CASSLRGTGYTEAFF. This sequence joins TRBV5-1 and TRBJ1-1, with TRBD1 identical over 9 bases. Trimming cost V 2 bases and J 3 bases; bases outside gene matches: 5. Germline values: CDR1 SGHRS, CDR2 YFSETQ. The CDR3 spans 15 residues.